These T cell receptor beta chains were read from a single sample in a study of identical twins. MiXCR, applied by TCRdb to the 5' RACE reads, yields one record per CDR3 protein. Among just under 550,000 distinct CDR3 sequences listed, approximately 16% were seen once. This same sample was also part of a study on yellow fever vaccine responses in identical twins.

Sequenced input: CD4+ T cells sorted from blood. The receptor set was obtained from a woman in her late teens or twenties in good health. Each CDR3 is given with its conserved first and last residue. D genes are given only for firm matches. Clone size, where shown, is once, few, many, or a class for clones that have expanded.

abundance	v_gene	j_gene	d_gene	CDR3nt	CDR3aa
few	TRBV7-3	TRBJ2-3	TRBD2	TGTGCCAGCAGCGCAGTCCCTTTCGCGGGACTAACAGATACGCAGTATTTT	CASSAVPFAGLTDTQYF
many	TRBV29-1	TRBJ2-1	TRBD2	TGCAGCGTAGAGACTAGCGGGAGGGCCCGTAATGAGCAGTTCTTC	CSVETSGRARNEQFF
few	TRBV7-2	TRBJ2-3	.	TGTGCCAGCAGCTTAAGCTGGATCACAGATACGCAGTATTTT	CASSLSWITDTQYF
.	TRBV18	TRBJ2-1	.	TGTGCCAGCTCACCGGGGCGGACTCACTACAATGAGCAGTTCTTC	CASSPGRTHYNEQFF
.	TRBV5-5	TRBJ1-4	TRBD1	TGTGCCAGCAGCCCGTCGGGACAGGAAAAACTGTTTTTT	CASSPSGQEKLFF
few	TRBV28	TRBJ2-7	.	TGTGCCAGCAGTTGGTCGCGGGCCAACTCCTACGAGCAGTACTTC	CASSWSRANSYEQYF
.	TRBV12-3/TRBV12-4	TRBJ2-2	TRBD2	TGTGCCTGCAGGCCCGGGACTAGCGGGGCCGCGGGGGACACCGGGGAGCTGTTTTTT	CACRPGTSGAAGDTGELFF
.	TRBV12-3/TRBV12-4	TRBJ1-5	.	TGTGCCAGCAGTTTCCCGGCGGCCGATAGCAATCAGCCCCAGCATTTT	CASSFPAADSNQPQHF
few	TRBV3-1	TRBJ1-6	TRBD1	TGTGCCAGCGGGCAAGGGACAGGGGCCTCACCCCTCCACTTT	CASGQGTGASPLHF
once	TRBV3-1	TRBJ2-1	.	TGTGCCAGCAGCCAGGAGCTGGGCGGGACAAACTACAATGAGCAGTTCTTC	CASSQELGGTNYNEQFF
.	TRBV28	TRBJ1-6	.	TGTGCCAGCAGTCCGCCCGGGAGCGGCTATAATTCACCCCTCCACTTT	CASSPPGSGYNSPLHF
few	TRBV7-8	TRBJ2-1	.	TGTGCCAGCAGCTTAGGCAGGGGCCCCAACTATGAGCAGTTCTTC	CASSLGRGPNYEQFF
few	TRBV28	TRBJ1-2	TRBD1	TGTGCCAGCAGGCAAGCAGGGACAGCCAACCGCTATGGCTACACCTTC	CASRQAGTANRYGYTF
once	TRBV7-2	TRBJ2-1	.	TGTGCCAGCAGCCTAACGACTAATTTTGCACCGGCTAATGAGCAGTTCTTC	CASSLTTNFAPANEQFF
few	TRBV12-3/TRBV12-4	TRBJ2-7	TRBD2	TGTGCCAGCAGTCCAATAGCGGGAGTCTCCTACGAGCAGTACTTC	CASSPIAGVSYEQYF
.	TRBV11-3	TRBJ2-2	TRBD2	TGTGCCAGCAGCTGGACTAGCTCCGGGGAGCTGTTTTTT	CASSWTSSGELFF
.	TRBV12-3/TRBV12-4	TRBJ1-4	.	TGTGCCAGCAGTTTGGAGGGGGGAGGTGGTGAAAAACTGTTTTTT	CASSLEGGGGEKLFF
few	TRBV21-1	TRBJ2-2	.	TGTGCCAGGGAAAAACTGAAGACGAGGGACACCGGGGAGCTGTTTTTT	CAREKLKTRDTGELFF
.	TRBV9	TRBJ2-5	.	TGTGCCAGCAGCGTAGCTACAGGGAGGGAGACCCAGTACTTC	CASSVATGRETQYF
few	TRBV2	TRBJ2-3	TRBD2	TGTGCCAGCAGCACTCCGGGACTAAGCACAGATACGCAGTATTTT	CASSTPGLSTDTQYF
.	TRBV10-3	TRBJ2-5	.	TGTGCCATCAGTGAGTTACGTTCCGGGGAGACCCAGTACTTC	CAISELRSGETQYF
.	TRBV12-3/TRBV12-4	TRBJ1-1	.	TGTGCCAGCAGTTCTGCCAGAATCGTAACTGAAGCTTTCTTT	CASSSARIVTEAFF
.	TRBV2	TRBJ2-3	TRBD2	TGTGCCAGTGGGGGGGGGACTAGCACAGATACGCAGTATTTT	CASGGGTSTDTQYF
.	TRBV5-1	TRBJ2-1	.	TGCGCCAGCAGCTTGGAAGGAGTAGACGACTCCTACAATGAGCAGTTCTTC	CASSLEGVDDSYNEQFF
.	TRBV5-4	TRBJ2-1	.	TGTGCCAGCAGCCTTTGGTCCCGGGAGCAGTTCTTC	CASSLWSREQFF
.	TRBV4-1	TRBJ1-4	.	TGCGCCAGCAGCCGTTTAGGGGTCGTGGCTAATGAAAAACTGTTTTTT	CASSRLGVVANEKLFF
.	TRBV6-1	TRBJ2-1	.	TGTGCCAGCAGTGTCTCCGGGGCCCCAGGGTTTGATGAGCAGTTCTTC	CASSVSGAPGFDEQFF
many	TRBV10-3	TRBJ2-1	.	TGTGCCACCTGGGCGGGAAGGTCCTACAATGAGCAGTTCTTC	CATWAGRSYNEQFF
.	TRBV20-1	TRBJ2-5	.	TGCAGTGCTAGAGATGGGGCCGGGAGTCAAGAGACCCAGTACTTC	CSARDGAGSQETQYF
few	TRBV7-9	TRBJ2-2	.	TGTGCCAGCAGCGCACAGGTGAACACCGGGGAGCTGTTTTTT	CASSAQVNTGELFF
.	TRBV7-8	TRBJ1-6	.	TGTGCCAGCAGCTCCCGAGGTGCAGGGGCCGGTTCACCCCTCCACTTT	CASSSRGAGAGSPLHF
.	TRBV12-3/TRBV12-4	TRBJ2-4	TRBD1	TGTGCCAGCAGTTTCTACGGGACAGGCCCCTACTTC	CASSFYGTGPYF
.	TRBV2	TRBJ2-1	.	TGTGCCAGCAGAACAGACAGCTTAGGTTACAATGAGCAGTTCTTC	CASRTDSLGYNEQFF
once	TRBV19	TRBJ2-4	TRBD2	TGTGCCAGTAGTATACCGACTAGCGCCGTGTACATTCAGTACTTC	CASSIPTSAVYIQYF
.	TRBV27	TRBJ2-4	TRBD2	TGTGCCAGCAGTCCCAGGCTGGGGGCGGGAGGTAGAAACATTCAGTACTTC	CASSPRLGAGGRNIQYF
few	TRBV28	TRBJ1-2	TRBD1	TGTGCCAGCAGGAGATCCGGGACAGGGAACGACTATGGCTACACCTTC	CASRRSGTGNDYGYTF
few	TRBV27	TRBJ1-1	.	TGTGCCAGCAGTTTAGGGGGGGCGCTTACTAGGTCATTAGCTTTCTTT	CASSLGGALTRSLAFF